This TCR beta chain came from a study of cytomegalovirus exposure and HLA in healthy donors. About the research overall: Clustering assigned approximately 78% of the approximately 430 genotyped donors to the Caucasian-associated ancestry cluster. Study-wide findings and caveats: Researchers reportedly found TCR beta sequences accurately predicted most subjects' HLA-A and HLA-B alleles.

The CDR3 runs 13 residues. Deletions cut 1 base from V and 3 bases from J, with 7 bases between. Germline V gives CDR1 SGHTA, CDR2 FQGNSA. A word on this clone: Its target is unknown.

Primers for the PCR totalled 60 Vbeta and 13 Jbeta. Method: immunoSEQ multiplex PCR; TCRdb's copy keeps in-frame clones and lacks some. Found here are 130,000 or so clones, just under 80% of them singletons; the top ten hold approximately 1.5%. The rearrangement uses TRBV7-2 and TRBJ2-7; D gene unclear. Sequenced material: PBMCs. The TCR originated in a woman aged 18-35 years in good health and CMV-seronegative. As DNA, the CDR3 is TGTGCCAGCAGCTTAGGACTGGACTACGAGCAGTACTTC. This sequence encodes CASSLGLDYEQYF.